The 30 T cell receptor beta chains listed next were all sequenced from one sample in a study of T-cell reconstitution after alpha-beta-depleted transplantation in children. The TCRbeta library incorporated unique molecular identifiers. In TCRdb, the PCR reads were re-called with MiXCR into one record per CDR3 protein. Among approximately 630,000 distinct CDR3 sequences listed, around 13% were seen once. Sequenced here: PBMCs, sampled before TCRalphabeta/CD19-depleted stem cell transplant. The receptors were sampled from a girl aged 2 to 9 with congenital amegakaryocytic thrombocytopenia, due to receive a stem cell transplant.

CDR3 sequence: CASSETGGTNEKLFF. The CDR3 nucleotides are TGTGCCAGCAGTGAAACCGGCGGGACTAATGAAAAACTGTTTTTT. The V gene is TRBV6-1, the J gene TRBJ1-4; D gene uncertain. Trimming pared 2 bases from V and 2 bases from J, leaving 9 bases between. CDR1 MNHNS and CDR2 SASEGT come from the germline V gene. This CDR3 contains 15 residues.

This clonotype was seen repeatedly, ten times or more. The V and J genes are TRBV20-1 and TRBJ1-4; unclear D gene. V dropped 4 bases and J dropped 0 bases, with 12 bases sitting between them. The CDR3 totals 15 residues. CDR1 and CDR2 from the germline V gene are DFQATT and SNEGSKA (reference sequence). The CDR3 loop reads CSATEIGATNEKLFF. Here the CDR3 DNA reads TGCAGTGCTACGGAGATCGGGGCAACTAATGAAAAACTGTTTTTT.

V and J are TRBV20-1 and TRBJ1-5, with TRBD1 as a possible D gene (5 bases). From germline, CDR1 is DFQATT and CDR2 SNEGSKA (reference sequence). The CDR3 has 16 residues. V lost 6 bases, J lost 4 bases, and 22 bases lay in between. The CDR3 sequence: CSATTSGGGGNQPQHF. The CDR3, as DNA: TGCAGTGCCACAACATCGGGGGGGGGTGGTAATCAGCCCCAGCATTTT.

The table lists this clonotype with many counts. This sequence joins TRBV20-1 and TRBJ2-7; D gene ambiguous. Germline V gene lookup returns CDR1 DFQATT and CDR2 SNEGSKA (reference sequence). The length of the CDR3 is 13 residues. V dropped 1 base and J dropped 0 bases, with 7 bases sitting between them. The CDR3 DNA follows: TGCAGTGCTAGAGCGACGAGCTCCTACGAGCAGTACTTC. It is translated as CSARATSSYEQYF.

The chain joins TRBV29-1 to TRBJ1-1; D is ambiguous. This CDR3 is built from 10 residues. V was clipped by 4 bases and J by 7 bases, with 7 bases between them. Looked up from germline, CDR1 is SQVTM and CDR2 is ANQGSEA. The CDR3 is CSVVGVEAFF. The CDR3 DNA is TGCAGCGTTGTTGGGGTTGAAGCTTTCTTT.

In this sample, this clonotype turned up once. The chain couples TRBV4-1 to TRBJ1-1, with 9 bases aligning to TRBD1. The germline V gene encodes CDR1 MGHRA and CDR2 YSYEKL. After removal of 6 bases from V and 0 bases from J, the junction contained 8 bases not matched to a gene. The CDR3 runs to 16 residues. The CDR3 DNA follows: TGCGCCAGCAGTCCAGACAGGGGGTGGGTGAACACTGAAGCTTTCTTT. This gives the protein CASSPDRGWVNTEAFF.

As to this clonotype: A much larger clone sits a single nucleotide away, making a read error possible. This chain connects TRBV6-1 to TRBJ1-1; TRBD1 might be the D (5 bases). This CDR3 is 16 amino acids long. Deletions cut 5 bases from V and 2 bases from J, with 18 bases between. From germline, CDR1 is MNHNS and CDR2 SASEGT. The CDR3 DNA is TGTGCCAGCAGTATCTGGTGGGGCGGAGTAAACACTGAAGCTTTCTTT. It yields the protein CASSIWWGGVNTEAFF.

About this clonotype itself: The junction and the germline gene differ at one end; a read error may be behind it. The chain is built from TRBV5-1 and TRBJ1-2; D is ambiguous. This CDR3 has 14 residues. Germline values: CDR1 SGHRS, CDR2 YFSETQ. The CDR3 region is CASRQNGLNYGYPF. DNA of the CDR3: TGCGCCAGCAGACAAAACGGACTGAACTATGGCTACCCCTTC.

The sample holds a few counts of this clonotype. The rearrangement links TRBV7-9 to TRBJ2-2; D gene ambiguous. Germline V CDR1 and CDR2: SEHNR, FQNEAQ (reference sequence). V shed 6 bases and J shed 7 bases, with 15 bases lying between them. This CDR3 spans 14 amino acids. DNA for the CDR3: TGTGCCAGCAGGAACGGCGAGATGGGCGGGGAGCTGTTTTTT. The encoded protein is CASRNGEMGGELFF.

This clonotype came up many times. The rearrangement links TRBV5-1 to TRBJ2-5; unclear D gene. The CDR3 runs to 14 residues. Trimming took 3 bases from V and 5 from J, leaving 14 bases between them. Germline V gene data show CDR1 as SGHRS and CDR2 as YFSETQ. The CDR3: CASSWARREETQYF. Here the CDR3 DNA reads TGCGCCAGCAGCTGGGCGAGACGCGAGGAGACCCAGTACTTC.

On this clonotype: This clone may be a read error of a much larger clone one base away. V gene TRBV5-1 combines with J gene TRBJ2-7, with D perhaps TRBD2 (5 bases). The ends were cut back, 7 bases at V and 2 bases at J, with 13 bases in the middle. Per germline, CDR1 SGHRS and CDR2 YFSETQ. This CDR3 has 13 residues. The CDR3 sequence is CASSIDYTYEQYF. The DNA of the CDR3 is TGCGCCAGCTCGATTGACTATACCTACGAGCAGTACTTC.

This clonotype occurred a few times. The V and J genes are TRBV7-2 and TRBJ2-7; D not certain. The CDR3 has 15 residues. Germline CDR1 reads SGHTA; CDR2 reads FQGNSA. Between the trimmed V and J ends, which lost 2 bases and 2 bases, there was a span of 13 bases. The CDR3, as DNA: TGTGCCAGCAGCTTACAGGTTCAGTCCCCCTACGAGCAGTACTTC. It yields the protein CASSLQVQSPYEQYF.

In its sample, this clonotype was seen a few times. The chain recombines TRBV29-1 with TRBJ2-7, with unresolved D. The CDR3 covers 15 residues. The V gene lost 2 bases and the J gene lost 0 bases, with 14 bases spanning the gap. CDR1 is SQVTM, CDR2 ANQGSEA, per germline. The DNA of the CDR3 is TGCAGCGTTGAATTCCCCGACTGGAGCTCCTACGAGCAGTACTTC. It encodes CSVEFPDWSSYEQYF.

This clonotype was recorded many times. The CDR3 spells CASSKTGEAFF. CDR3 bases: TGTGCCAGCAGTAAAACGGGAGAAGCTTTCTTT. The chain employs TRBV6-6 and TRBJ1-1; no clear D gene. The CDR3 consists of 11 residues. Trimming took off 5 bases at V and 8 bases at J, with 9 bases between the two ends. The germline CDR1 and CDR2 sequences are MNHNY and SVGAGI (reference sequence).

In regard to this clonotype: A much larger clone sits a single nucleotide away, making a read error possible. The chain carries TRBV20-1 and TRBJ2-1; D gene unclear. Trimming left V 4 bases short and J 4 bases short, with 11 bases between. The length of the CDR3 is 13 residues. The V gene's germline CDR1 is DFQATT and CDR2 SNEGSKA (reference sequence). The CDR3 loop reads CSATDFGYNEQFF. CDR3 DNA sequence: TGCAGTGCTACAGATTTCGGTTACAATGAGCAGTTCTTC.

This clonotype has at least ten counts. The rearrangement uses TRBV12-3 or TRBV12-4 and TRBJ2-3; tentatively, D is TRBD2 (5 bases). The V end was cut by 0 bases, the J end by 6 bases, with 7 bases between. The CDR3 is 13 amino acids. DNA for the CDR3: TGTGCCAGCAGTTTAGCGGGAGTGGATACGCAGTATTTT. Residues: CASSLAGVDTQYF.

The chain combines TRBV7-9 with TRBJ2-1; D ambiguous. This CDR3 comprises 11 residues. Germline CDR1 reads SEHNR; CDR2 reads FQNEAQ (reference sequence). Trimming pared 8 bases from V and 10 bases from J, leaving 12 bases between. The CDR3 here is CASSWAQEQFF. CDR3 coding DNA: TGTGCCAGCTCGTGGGCCCAGGAGCAGTTCTTC. Filled out from reference TRBV7-9 and TRBJ2-1, the complete variable domain reads DTGVSQNPRHKITKRGQNVTFRCDPISEHNRLYWYRQTLGQGPEFLTYFQNEAQLEKSRLLSDRFSAERPKGSFSTLEIQRTEQGDSAMYLCASSWAQEQFFGPGTRLTVL.

V is TRBV7-2 and J is TRBJ2-5, with TRBD1 identical over 7 bases. This CDR3 has 16 residues. V lost 7 bases to trimming and J lost 9 bases; unmatched junction nucleotides: 20. In germline, CDR1 is SGHTA, CDR2 FQGNSA. For the CDR3, the DNA is TGTGCCAGCACTCCATCGCGCTCAAGGGGGCGAGCGGCCCAGTACTTC. Its protein is CASTPSRSRGRAAQYF.

This clonotype showed up many times. The V gene is TRBV20-1, the J gene TRBJ2-7; D gene uncertain. CDR3 length: 14 residues. V was pared by 6 bases and J by 5 bases, with 20 bases between. CDR1 is DFQATT, CDR2 SNEGSKA, per germline (reference sequence). In nucleotides, the CDR3 is TGCAGTGCAGCCTCTGGCGGCCTGTTCCACGAGCAGTACTTC. Translation gives CSAASGGLFHEQYF.

This rearrangement joins TRBV5-1 to TRBJ2-7; 7 bases map to TRBD1. The CDR3 runs to 15 residues. With V trimmed by 1 base and J by 2 bases, 6 bases remained unmatched. Germline V gene data show CDR1 as SGHRS and CDR2 as YFSETQ. The CDR3 coding sequence is TGCGCCAGCAGCTTGTTCGGGACAGTCGCCTACGAGCAGTACTTC. Translating it yields CASSLFGTVAYEQYF.

This clonotype was picked up many times. This chain uses TRBV7-2 with TRBJ2-5, with unresolved D. Germline lookup yields CDR1 SGHTA and CDR2 FQGNSA. The CDR3 has 15 amino acids. V was pared by 5 bases and J by 3 bases, with 16 bases between. The CDR3 here is CASSLAGPNKETQYF. Here the CDR3 DNA reads TGTGCCAGCAGCCTGGCCGGGCCGAATAAAGAGACCCAGTACTTC. Together with reference TRBV7-2 and TRBJ2-5, the CDR3 gives the full variable domain: GAGVSQSPSNKVTEKGKDVELRCDPISGHTALYWYRQSLGQGLEFLIYFQGNSAPDKSGLPSDRFSAERTGGSVSTLTIQRTQQEDSAVYLCASSLAGPNKETQYFGPGTRLLVL.

This clonotype was found many times. This chain joins TRBV20-1 and TRBJ2-7; 12 bases are a match to TRBD2. Germline lookup yields CDR1 DFQATT and CDR2 SNEGSKA (reference sequence). The length of the CDR3 is 14 residues. V gave up 3 bases and J gave up 6 bases; unmatched junction bases: 6. The CDR3 coding sequence is TGCAGTGCTAGGCAGAGACTAGCGGGAGTCGAGCAGTACTTC. This codes for CSARQRLAGVEQYF.

The V and J genes are TRBV12-5 and TRBJ2-1; 10 nucleotides line up with TRBD2. V lost 0 bases, J lost 9 bases, and 20 bases stayed unmatched. There are 20 residues in the CDR3. CDR1 and CDR2 from the germline V gene are LGHNT and FRNRAP. DNA of the CDR3: TGTGCTAGTGGTTTGGTACCCGCACTAGCGGGACCTTATCCCTACTCTGAGCAGTTCTTC. Protein sequence: CASGLVPALAGPYPYSEQFF.

This clonotype was counted a few times. The chain uses TRBV5-1 and TRBJ2-3; TRBD2 is a possible D gene (5 bases). The V end was cut by 4 bases, the J end by 6 bases, with 18 bases between. Germline V CDR1 and CDR2: SGHRS, YFSETQ. The CDR3 runs 15 residues. CDR3 sequence (DNA): TGCGCCAGCAGCCCGGGGTACCGGACCCAGGATACGCAGTATTTT. Amino acid sequence: CASSPGYRTQDTQYF.

This clonotype was counted at least ten times. The rearrangement uses TRBV29-1 and TRBJ2-7, with D perhaps matching TRBD1 or TRBD2 (5 bases each). V lost 4 bases and J lost 7, with 14 bases in between. The CDR3 totals 12 residues. Germline CDR1 SQVTM, CDR2 ANQGSEA. In DNA, the CDR3 is TGCAGCGTTGTAAACTCCGAGGGGGAGCAGTACTTC. Translated: CSVVNSEGEQYF.

This clonotype has at least ten counts. The chain carries TRBV7-9 and TRBJ2-4; D unclear. Per the germline V gene, CDR1 is SEHNR and CDR2 is FQNEAQ (reference sequence). V dropped 3 bases and J dropped 9 bases, with 9 bases sitting between them. The CDR3 covers 12 residues. CDR3 nucleotides: TGTGCCAGCAGCTTCCCCGGCGGCATTCAGTACTTC. This translates into CASSFPGGIQYF.

V and J are TRBV19 and TRBJ1-2; D not certain. The V gene's germline CDR1 is LNHDA and CDR2 SQIVND (reference sequence). V was cut by 0 bases and J by 4 bases, with 15 bases left in between. The length of the CDR3 is 16 residues. Here the CDR3 reads CASSIDALAVGYGYTF. CDR3 nucleotides: TGTGCCAGTAGTATAGATGCCCTGGCTGTTGGCTATGGCTACACCTTC.

This clonotype was found a few times. This chain connects TRBV20-1 to TRBJ1-1, with D possibly being TRBD1 (5 bases). Germline V lookup: CDR1 DFQATT, CDR2 SNEGSKA (reference sequence). V lost 5 bases, J lost 6 bases, and 16 bases lay in between. The CDR3 runs 13 residues. The CDR3 DNA reads as TGCAGTGCTCTTGGGACCACCTTGGCTGAAGCTTTCTTT. This translates into CSALGTTLAEAFF.

The sample holds many counts of this clonotype. The chain links TRBV7-9 to TRBJ2-7, with D uncertain. CDR3 length equals 12 residues. Germline V CDR1 and CDR2: SEHNR, FQNEAQ (reference sequence). V lost 4 bases, J lost 3 bases, and 7 bases lay in between. The DNA of the CDR3 is TGTGCCAGCAGCTCACCGGACTACGAGCAGTACTTC. It translates to CASSSPDYEQYF.

This clonotype was counted ten times or more. V gene TRBV12-3 or TRBV12-4 combines with J gene TRBJ1-3; D is unclear. Trimming shortened V by 6 bases and J by 8 bases, and 17 bases separated the two germline ends. The CDR3 sequence is 14 residues long. In nucleotides, the CDR3 is TGTGCCAGCAGCCCAACTTCAGTCGTGGACACCATATATTTT. It codes for CASSPTSVVDTIYF.